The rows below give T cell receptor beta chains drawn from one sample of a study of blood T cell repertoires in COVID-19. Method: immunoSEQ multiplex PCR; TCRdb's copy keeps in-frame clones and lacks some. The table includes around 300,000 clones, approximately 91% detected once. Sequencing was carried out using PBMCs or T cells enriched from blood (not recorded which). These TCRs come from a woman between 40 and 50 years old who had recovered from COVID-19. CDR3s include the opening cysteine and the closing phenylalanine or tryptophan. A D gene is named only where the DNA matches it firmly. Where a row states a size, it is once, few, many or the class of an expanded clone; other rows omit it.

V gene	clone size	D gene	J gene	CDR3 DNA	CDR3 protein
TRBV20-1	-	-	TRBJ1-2	TGCAGTGCCAGTCGGGGGGAGGGCTACACCTTC	CSASRGEGYTF
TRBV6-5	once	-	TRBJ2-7	TGTGCCAGCTTAAAGGTGGGGAGCTTCGAGCAGTACTTC	CASLKVGSFEQYF
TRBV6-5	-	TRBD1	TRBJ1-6	TGTGCCAGCAGTCTACAGGGGGCGCCGAATTCACCCCTCCACTTT	CASSLQGAPNSPLHF
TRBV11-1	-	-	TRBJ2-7	TGTGCCAGCAGCCGAGAAGCTAGGCGCGTGGGTTACGAGCAGTACTTC	CASSREARRVGYEQYF
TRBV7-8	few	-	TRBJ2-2	TGTGCCAGCAGCTTCTCGGGGGGGACAGGGTATGCCGGGGAGCTGTTTTTT	CASSFSGGTGYAGELFF
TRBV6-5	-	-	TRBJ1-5	TGTGCCAGCATCAGTCAGGCCAATCAGCCCCAGCATTTT	CASISQANQPQHF
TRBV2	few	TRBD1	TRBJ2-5	TGTGCCAGCAGTAGACAGACAGGGGAGGAGACCCAGTACTTC	CASSRQTGEETQYF
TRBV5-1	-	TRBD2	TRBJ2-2	TGCGCCAGCAGCCCCGGACTAGCGGGAGGAAGTACCGGGGAGCTGTTTTTT	CASSPGLAGGSTGELFF
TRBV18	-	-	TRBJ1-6	TGTGCCAGCTCCCCTGGCGGGCTGGATTCACCCCTCCACTTT	CASSPGGLDSPLHF
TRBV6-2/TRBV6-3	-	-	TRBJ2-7	TGTGCCAGCAACCCACCCCGAGGGCCCCCCTACGAGCAGTACTTC	CASNPPRGPPYEQYF
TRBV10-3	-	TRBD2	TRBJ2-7	TGTGCCATCAGTGGAATAAGCGGGGGGCTCTCCTACGAGCAGTACTTC	CAISGISGGLSYEQYF
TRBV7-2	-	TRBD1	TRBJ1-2	TGTGCCAGCAGCCCCAGGACAGGGGGGAACTATGGCTACACCTTC	CASSPRTGGNYGYTF
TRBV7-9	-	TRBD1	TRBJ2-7	TGTGCCAGCAGCCGTACGGGACAGCAAACCTACGAGCAGTACTTC	CASSRTGQQTYEQYF
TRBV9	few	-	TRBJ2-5	TGTGCCAGCAATGGGGCAGGGGGGTTTAAAGAGACCCAGTACTTC	CASNGAGGFKETQYF
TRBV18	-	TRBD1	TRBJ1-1	TGTGCCAGCTCGCCGGCGAGGGGGCATGGCACTGAAGCTTTCTTT	CASSPARGHGTEAFF
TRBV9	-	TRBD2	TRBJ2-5	TGTGCCTCGGGTCGGGGGGTCCAAGAGACCCAGTACTTC	CASGRGVQETQYF